The T cell receptor (beta chain) described here comes from a study of memory CD4+ T cells and cytomegalovirus serostatus. Clones were sequenced by immunoSEQ multiplex PCR, and TCRdb holds only the in-frame ones, with some missing. Of 84,000 or so clones listed, approximately 80% are singletons. The sort gate was single viable CD3+CD4+CD8-CD45RO+ cells for memory CD4+ T cells. Per the germline V gene, CDR1 is SGHTA and CDR2 is FQGTGA. The V end lost 2 bases, the J end lost 10 bases, and 12 bases lay between the germline ends. CDR3 length equals 13 residues. The sequenced sample was memory CD4+ T cells from blood. The origin of this receptor is an adult in good health and CMV-seronegative. The V call is TRBV7-3, the J call TRBJ2-1, with D possibly being TRBD1 (5 bases). CDR3 region: CASSLGAYREQFF. CDR3 nucleotide sequence: TGTGCCAGCAGCTTAGGGGCTTACAGGGAGCAGTTCTTC.